These T cell receptor beta chains were read from a single sample in a study of T cells in localized non-small cell lung cancer. Assay: immunoSEQ multiplex PCR; the TCRdb copy retains only in-frame clones and omits some. The repertoire consists of approximately 43,000 clones, with about nine tenths occurring once and the leading ten covering more than 2%. The sequencing used peripheral blood, collected before any cancer treatment. These receptors all stem from a female donor of 60 years or more with stage I squamous cell lung carcinoma. Both conserved end residues are part of each CDR3. Fields, in order: D gene, V gene, J gene, clone size, CDR3 DNA, CDR3 protein. A D gene is named only where the DNA matches it firmly. The size field is filled for only some rows; it gives once, few, many or a size class.

d_gene: NA; v_gene: TRBV4-3; j_gene: TRBJ1-2; abundance: NA; CDR3nt: TGCGCCAGCAGCCAAGTCAGGGACTATGGCTACACCTTC; CDR3aa: CASSQVRDYGYTF
d_gene: TRBD2; v_gene: TRBV19; j_gene: TRBJ2-1; abundance: NA; CDR3nt: TGTGCCAGTAGTCCTCGGGCTAGCGGGACCCTATACAATGAGCAGTTCTTC; CDR3aa: CASSPRASGTLYNEQFF
d_gene: NA; v_gene: TRBV7-2; j_gene: TRBJ2-2; abundance: NA; CDR3nt: TGTGCCAGCCGCCCTGGGGGGACATTTCACACCGGGGAGCTGTTTTTT; CDR3aa: CASRPGGTFHTGELFF
d_gene: NA; v_gene: TRBV6-6; j_gene: TRBJ2-7; abundance: NA; CDR3nt: TGTGCCAGCTCTAGGGGCTACGAGCAGTACTTC; CDR3aa: CASSRGYEQYF
d_gene: NA; v_gene: TRBV7-2; j_gene: TRBJ2-7; abundance: NA; CDR3nt: TGTGCCAGCAGCTTATCGGGGTACGAGCAGTACTTC; CDR3aa: CASSLSGYEQYF
d_gene: NA; v_gene: TRBV19; j_gene: TRBJ2-1; abundance: NA; CDR3nt: TGTGCCACCATGGGGGTTTTTACCTACAATGAGCAGTTCTTC; CDR3aa: CATMGVFTYNEQFF
d_gene: NA; v_gene: TRBV5-1; j_gene: TRBJ2-7; abundance: few; CDR3nt: TGCGCCAGCAGCTTGGGCGTAGGAGTCGCTAAGGAGCAGTACTTC; CDR3aa: CASSLGVGVAKEQYF
d_gene: NA; v_gene: TRBV27; j_gene: TRBJ1-5; abundance: NA; CDR3nt: TGTGCCAGCAGTTTAGGGGGGGGGTTCAATCAGCCCCAGCATTTT; CDR3aa: CASSLGGGFNQPQHF
d_gene: TRBD1; v_gene: TRBV6-5; j_gene: TRBJ1-2; abundance: NA; CDR3nt: TGTGCCAGCAGTCGACAGGGACAGCCCAGCTATGGCTACACCTTC; CDR3aa: CASSRQGQPSYGYTF
d_gene: NA; v_gene: TRBV30; j_gene: TRBJ1-2; abundance: NA; CDR3nt: TGTGCCTGGACCAAAACAAGCCCAAACTATGGCTACACCTTC; CDR3aa: CAWTKTSPNYGYTF
d_gene: NA; v_gene: TRBV29-1; j_gene: TRBJ2-4; abundance: NA; CDR3nt: TGCAGCGTAAAACAGGCCTCCAAAAACATTCAGTACTTC; CDR3aa: CSVKQASKNIQYF
d_gene: TRBD2; v_gene: TRBV4-1; j_gene: TRBJ2-3; abundance: NA; CDR3nt: TGCGCCAGCCAACTTGGACTAGCGGGAGTCCGCAAAGGCACAGATACGCAGTATTTT; CDR3aa: CASQLGLAGVRKGTDTQYF
d_gene: NA; v_gene: TRBV6-5; j_gene: TRBJ2-7; abundance: NA; CDR3nt: TGTGCCAGCAGTTACTCCCAGTGGTCCTACGAGCAGTACTTC; CDR3aa: CASSYSQWSYEQYF
d_gene: NA; v_gene: TRBV6-6; j_gene: TRBJ2-4; abundance: once; CDR3nt: TGTGCCAGCGGGGGACGGTGGAGGATTCAGTACTTC; CDR3aa: CASGGRWRIQYF
d_gene: TRBD1; v_gene: TRBV9; j_gene: TRBJ1-1; abundance: NA; CDR3nt: TGTGCCAGCAGCGTAGGTAGGACAGGCACTGAAGCTTTCTTT; CDR3aa: CASSVGRTGTEAFF
d_gene: NA; v_gene: TRBV10-3; j_gene: TRBJ2-2; abundance: NA; CDR3nt: TGTGCCATCCGCCGTCAGGACTCCGGGGAGCTGTTTTTT; CDR3aa: CAIRRQDSGELFF
d_gene: TRBD2; v_gene: TRBV4-3; j_gene: TRBJ2-1; abundance: once; CDR3nt: TGCGCCAGCAGCCAAGATGGTAGCGGGAGTGTCGGTGAGCAGTTCTTC; CDR3aa: CASSQDGSGSVGEQFF
d_gene: TRBD2; v_gene: TRBV19; j_gene: TRBJ2-2; abundance: NA; CDR3nt: TGTGCCAGTAGTATAGCAGCGGGAGCCTCCGGGGAGCTGTTTTTT; CDR3aa: CASSIAAGASGELFF
d_gene: NA; v_gene: TRBV4-3; j_gene: TRBJ2-7; abundance: NA; CDR3nt: TGCGCCAGCAGCCAAGATAGGGGTGCCGAGCAGTACTTC; CDR3aa: CASSQDRGAEQYF
d_gene: TRBD1; v_gene: TRBV19; j_gene: TRBJ2-3; abundance: NA; CDR3nt: TGTGCCAGTAGCCTGGACAGGGGGCGCCCAGATACGCAGTATTTT; CDR3aa: CASSLDRGRPDTQYF
d_gene: TRBD1; v_gene: TRBV9; j_gene: TRBJ2-5; abundance: NA; CDR3nt: TGTGCCAGCAGCGCCTTCGACAGGGCCAGGACCCAGTACTTC; CDR3aa: CASSAFDRARTQYF
d_gene: TRBD2; v_gene: TRBV13; j_gene: TRBJ2-1; abundance: NA; CDR3nt: TGTGCCAGCAGCCGACTAGCCGAATACAATGAGCAGTTCTTC; CDR3aa: CASSRLAEYNEQFF
d_gene: NA; v_gene: TRBV6-5; j_gene: TRBJ2-7; abundance: once; CDR3nt: TGTGCCAGCAGGGGAGGAGTGGGGGAGCAGTACTTC; CDR3aa: CASRGGVGEQYF
d_gene: NA; v_gene: TRBV7-2; j_gene: TRBJ1-2; abundance: NA; CDR3nt: TGTGCCAGCAGCTTAACCCCCTCGGCAGGGCCCAGTGGCTACACCTTC; CDR3aa: CASSLTPSAGPSGYTF
d_gene: NA; v_gene: TRBV6-5; j_gene: TRBJ1-1; abundance: NA; CDR3nt: TGTGCCAGCAGTTACGGGACGGGATACACTGAAGCTTTCTTT; CDR3aa: CASSYGTGYTEAFF
d_gene: TRBD1; v_gene: TRBV27; j_gene: TRBJ2-7; abundance: few; CDR3nt: TGTGCCAGCAGTAGACAGGGGACGTACGAGCAGTACTTC; CDR3aa: CASSRQGTYEQYF
d_gene: NA; v_gene: TRBV7-3; j_gene: TRBJ2-3; abundance: NA; CDR3nt: TGTGCCAGCACCTCGGGGTCAGATACGCAGTATTTT; CDR3aa: CASTSGSDTQYF
d_gene: NA; v_gene: TRBV5-1; j_gene: TRBJ2-2; abundance: NA; CDR3nt: TGCGCCAGCAGCTTGGCCGGGAAGAACACCGGGGAGCTGTTTTTT; CDR3aa: CASSLAGKNTGELFF
d_gene: NA; v_gene: TRBV7-3; j_gene: TRBJ2-5; abundance: NA; CDR3nt: TGTGCCAGCAGCTTAAACCCGGTTGGTGGGATGTACCAAGAGACCCAGTACTTC; CDR3aa: CASSLNPVGGMYQETQYF
d_gene: NA; v_gene: TRBV5-1; j_gene: TRBJ2-3; abundance: NA; CDR3nt: TGCGCCAGCAGCCCTCCGGAACAAGGTGATACGCAGTATTTT; CDR3aa: CASSPPEQGDTQYF
d_gene: TRBD2; v_gene: TRBV7-2; j_gene: TRBJ2-3; abundance: NA; CDR3nt: TGTGCCAGCAGCAGCGGGAGGGGGTCGGATACGCAGTATTTT; CDR3aa: CASSSGRGSDTQYF
d_gene: NA; v_gene: TRBV27; j_gene: TRBJ1-5; abundance: NA; CDR3nt: TGTGCCAGCAGTTCCGGGATCTATAGCAATCAGCCCCAGCATTTT; CDR3aa: CASSSGIYSNQPQHF
d_gene: TRBD2; v_gene: TRBV19; j_gene: TRBJ2-5; abundance: NA; CDR3nt: TGTGCCAGTAGAGGGACTAGCGGGAGTACCGAGACCCAGTACTTC; CDR3aa: CASRGTSGSTETQYF
d_gene: TRBD2; v_gene: TRBV2; j_gene: TRBJ2-5; abundance: NA; CDR3nt: TGTGCCAGCACCTCATCTAGCGGGAGGGAAGAGACCCAGTACTTC; CDR3aa: CASTSSSGREETQYF
d_gene: TRBD2; v_gene: TRBV18; j_gene: TRBJ2-3; abundance: NA; CDR3nt: TGTGCCAGCTTTCTACTAGCGGGAGCAGATACGCAGTATTTT; CDR3aa: CASFLLAGADTQYF
d_gene: NA; v_gene: TRBV2; j_gene: TRBJ1-4; abundance: NA; CDR3nt: TGTGCCAGCGGCTTGGGTACCCCTAGTGGAAAACTGTTTTTT; CDR3aa: CASGLGTPSGKLFF
d_gene: NA; v_gene: TRBV2; j_gene: TRBJ2-4; abundance: NA; CDR3nt: TGTGCCAGCCTGTCCAGTAACATTCAGTACTTC; CDR3aa: CASLSSNIQYF
d_gene: NA; v_gene: TRBV2; j_gene: TRBJ1-1; abundance: NA; CDR3nt: TGTGCCAGCAGTGAGAGGACTGAAGCTTTCTTT; CDR3aa: CASSERTEAFF
d_gene: NA; v_gene: TRBV4-2; j_gene: TRBJ2-2; abundance: NA; CDR3nt: TGTGCCAGCAGCCAAGACTCTGAGAACACCGGGGAGCTGTTTTTT; CDR3aa: CASSQDSENTGELFF
d_gene: TRBD1; v_gene: TRBV5-1; j_gene: TRBJ1-5; abundance: NA; CDR3nt: TGCGCCAGCAGCGAAAGACAGGGTGTTCAGCCCCAGCATTTT; CDR3aa: CASSERQGVQPQHF
d_gene: TRBD1; v_gene: TRBV7-2; j_gene: TRBJ2-1; abundance: NA; CDR3nt: TGTGCCAGCAGCCCCCCGTGGGGACAGTACAATGAGCAGTTCTTC; CDR3aa: CASSPPWGQYNEQFF
d_gene: NA; v_gene: TRBV30; j_gene: TRBJ1-1; abundance: NA; CDR3nt: TGTGCCTGGAGGGGGAACACTGAAGCTTTCTTT; CDR3aa: CAWRGNTEAFF
d_gene: NA; v_gene: TRBV11-1; j_gene: TRBJ2-5; abundance: NA; CDR3nt: TGTGCCAGCAGCTTAGGTTCGACCAGCCGACTAGGGAGGTGGGAGACCCAGTACTTC; CDR3aa: CASSLGSTSRLGRWETQYF
d_gene: NA; v_gene: TRBV7-3; j_gene: TRBJ2-1; abundance: NA; CDR3nt: TGTGCCAGCAGCCGCGAGCTCCACAATGAGCAGTTCTTC; CDR3aa: CASSRELHNEQFF
d_gene: TRBD2; v_gene: TRBV27; j_gene: TRBJ2-1; abundance: few; CDR3nt: TGTGCCAGCAGATTTAGCGGGAGTAATGAGCAGTTCTTC; CDR3aa: CASRFSGSNEQFF
d_gene: NA; v_gene: TRBV7-2; j_gene: TRBJ1-4; abundance: few; CDR3nt: TGTGCCAGCAGCTTAGGTACAGGGCTTGCAACTAATGAAAAACTGTTTTTT; CDR3aa: CASSLGTGLATNEKLFF
d_gene: TRBD2; v_gene: TRBV7-8; j_gene: TRBJ2-7; abundance: NA; CDR3nt: TGTGCCAGCAGCTTAGGATTTCTAGCGGCGTTCTCCTACGAGCAGTACTTC; CDR3aa: CASSLGFLAAFSYEQYF
d_gene: TRBD2; v_gene: TRBV18; j_gene: TRBJ2-2; abundance: NA; CDR3nt: TGTGCCAGCTCACCAGGCGGCGGGAGAGGAACCGGGGAGCTGTTTTTT; CDR3aa: CASSPGGGRGTGELFF
d_gene: TRBD2; v_gene: TRBV18; j_gene: TRBJ2-7; abundance: NA; CDR3nt: TGTGCCAGCTCACGGGGACTAGCGGGAGTGGGAGGCTACGAGCAGTACTTC; CDR3aa: CASSRGLAGVGGYEQYF
d_gene: NA; v_gene: TRBV5-4; j_gene: TRBJ1-2; abundance: NA; CDR3nt: TGTGCCAGCAGCTTGGTTGGACGGCGTAACTATGGCTACACCTTC; CDR3aa: CASSLVGRRNYGYTF
d_gene: NA; v_gene: TRBV11-2; j_gene: TRBJ2-7; abundance: NA; CDR3nt: TGTGCCAGCACCCCGGGGATCGGACCGCGCTACGAGCAGTACTTC; CDR3aa: CASTPGIGPRYEQYF
d_gene: NA; v_gene: TRBV30; j_gene: TRBJ2-7; abundance: NA; CDR3nt: TGTGCCTGGAGTGTTATCCGACAGTCCGAGCAGTACTTC; CDR3aa: CAWSVIRQSEQYF